This T cell receptor beta chain was sequenced during a study of read filtering for tumor transcriptome and immune sequencing. This CDR3 contains 15 residues. CDR1 and CDR2 from the germline V gene are SGHVS and FQNEAQ. Every patient had bone marrow sampled while the disease was active. From around 440 ng of RNA, a library with molecular barcoded alpha/delta and beta/gamma adaptors was made. TCRdb re-called the reads through MiXCR, storing one row per CDR3 protein. The sample yields tens of thousands of distinct CDR3 sequences, about 19% seen once. With respect to this clonotype: A far larger clone is just one base off, so this is likely a read error.

The sample was a population of CD138-negative cells sorted from bone marrow. The clonotype comes from a donor at least 40 years old with multiple myeloma. The gene calls are TRBV7-8 and TRBJ1-6, with TRBD1 matching over 9 bases. CDR3 sequence reads: CASSLDRGPAFEALF. CDR3 nucleotide sequence: TGTGCCAGCAGCTTAGACAGGGGGCCTGCCTTTGAAGCTCTCTTT.